The 14 T cell receptor beta chains below come from one sample, sequenced in a study of cytomegalovirus exposure and HLA in healthy donors. Only in-frame clones appear in the TCRdb table, and some are missing; sequencing was by immunoSEQ multiplex PCR. The sample lists roughly 79,000 clones; just under 95% were seen once. The sequencing input was PBMCs. These receptors came from a man aged 18 to 29 in good health and CMV-seronegative.

The rearrangement uses TRBV7-8 and TRBJ2-3, with 12 bases matching TRBD2. V gave up 4 bases and J gave up 7 bases; unmatched junction bases: 6. This CDR3 has 15 amino acids. Germline loops: CDR1 SGHVS, CDR2 FQNEAQ. This CDR3 reads CASSYSSGRGNTQYF. CDR3 bases: TGTGCCAGCAGCTATTCTAGCGGGAGGGGGAATACGCAGTATTTT.

The chain employs TRBV7-9 and TRBJ1-4; D unclear. The CDR3 runs 14 residues. The germline V gene encodes CDR1 SEHNR and CDR2 FQNEAQ (reference sequence). V was clipped by 1 base and J by 8 bases, with 11 bases between them. The CDR3 DNA is TGTGCCAGCAGCTTAGAGCAGGCCCAGGAAAAACTGTTTTTT. Its protein is CASSLEQAQEKLFF.

V usage is TRBV10-3 and J usage is TRBJ2-7; 7 nucleotides align to TRBD2. CDR3 size: 12 residues. Germline lookup yields CDR1 ENHRY and CDR2 SYGVKD. The V segment lost 7 bases and the J segment 3 bases; nucleotides outside the gene matches: 3. For the CDR3, the DNA is TGTGCCATCAAGGGACTAAACTACGAGCAGTACTTC. Translating gives CAIKGLNYEQYF.

This sequence joins TRBV5-6 and TRBJ2-4, with 9 positions matching TRBD1. The germline gives CDR1 SGHDT, CDR2 YYEEEE. The CDR3 runs 15 residues. V lost 7 bases and J lost 1; bases outside the gene matches: 6. For the CDR3, the DNA is TGTGCCAGCTGCGGGACAGGGATGGCCAAAAACATTCAGTACTTC. This translates into CASCGTGMAKNIQYF.

This chain uses TRBV30 with TRBJ1-5; D possibly corresponds to TRBD1 (5 bases). Germline-derived CDR1 and CDR2 are GTSNPN and SVGIG (reference sequence). V lost 3 bases and J 1 base, leaving 10 bases between the germline ends. The CDR3 is 14 amino acids. DNA for the CDR3: TGTGCCTGGAGCCGGCGGGACAGCAATCAGCCCCAGCATTTT. This encodes CAWSRRDSNQPQHF.

The rearrangement joins TRBV19 to TRBJ1-6; D gene unclear. Trimming took 7 bases from V and 4 from J, leaving 8 bases between them. This CDR3 comprises 13 residues. Germline V gene sequence: CDR1 LNHDA, CDR2 SQIVND (reference sequence). CDR3 sequence reads: CASNARYNSPLHF. CDR3 bases: TGTGCCAGTAATGCCAGGTATAATTCACCCCTCCACTTT.

This clone was seen once. Germline and junction disagree at one end, which may indicate a read error. J is TRBJ1-1 and V is TRBV5-1, with 9 bases fitting TRBD1. The CDR3 consists of 15 residues. Per germline, CDR1 SGHRS and CDR2 YFSETQ. CDR3 region: CASTLATGGDTEAFF. CDR3 coding DNA: TGCGCCAGCACCTTGGCGACAGGGGGGGACACTGAAGCTTTCTTT.

This clone has just one count. The chain uses TRBV7-9 and TRBJ1-1, with 10 bases that match TRBD1. The CDR3 length is 19 residues. The ends lost 0 bases at V and 1 base at J; junction bases unmatched: 11. Per the germline V gene, CDR1 is SEHNR and CDR2 is FQNEAQ (reference sequence). For the CDR3, the DNA is TGTGCCAGCAGCTTAGCGGGGTTAAGACAGGGGGCAGGGAACACTGAAGCTTTCTTT. Its protein product is CASSLAGLRQGAGNTEAFF.

The chain uses TRBV18 and TRBJ1-1; TRBD1 is a possible D gene (5 bases). The germline V and J ends were trimmed by 0 bases and 8 bases, with 16 bases remaining between them. The CDR3 totals 15 residues. Germline-derived CDR1 and CDR2 are KGHSH and LQKENI. This chain's CDR3 is CASSPPGSRAFEAFF. The CDR3, as DNA: TGTGCCAGCTCACCACCCGGAAGCAGGGCTTTCGAAGCTTTCTTT.

Worth noting for this clone: This sample also contains other DNA sequences that code for the same CDR3. The V and J genes are TRBV7-9 and TRBJ1-5, with TRBD1 as a possible D gene (6 bases). This CDR3 spans 15 amino acids. V was pared by 2 bases and J by 3 bases, with 11 bases between. CDR1 and CDR2 from the germline V gene are SEHNR and FQNEAQ (reference sequence). CDR3 in amino acids: CASSLTGGDNQPQHF. DNA of the CDR3: TGTGCCAGCAGCTTAACGGGGGGCGACAATCAGCCCCAGCATTTT.

This clone was observed once. CDR3 region: CASSIERRLVGIAQYF. As DNA, the CDR3 is TGTGCCAGTAGTATAGAAAGGAGACTAGTCGGAATCGCGCAGTATTTT. The chain uses TRBV19 and TRBJ2-3, with D perhaps matching TRBD2 (6 bases). This CDR3 is built from 16 residues. Germline V lookup: CDR1 LNHDA, CDR2 SQIVND (reference sequence). V was cut by 0 bases and J by 10 bases, with 20 bases left in between.

V usage is TRBV2 and J usage is TRBJ1-2; no clear D gene. Germline-derived CDR1 and CDR2 are SNHLY and FYNNEI. There are 13 residues in the CDR3. V was cut by 2 bases and J by 5 bases, with 9 bases left in between. The CDR3 bases are TGTGCCAGCAGTGAAACACGAGGGTATGGCTACACCTTC. It codes for CASSETRGYGYTF.

The gene calls are TRBV6-1 and TRBJ1-3; a weak D match, TRBD1 (6 bases). CDR1 and CDR2 from the germline V gene are MNHNS and SASEGT. This CDR3 contains 15 residues. The ends were cut back, 8 bases at V and 0 bases at J, with 14 bases in the middle. The CDR3 sequence: CASRQQGASGNTIYF. The CDR3 nucleotides are TGTGCCAGCCGACAACAGGGAGCCTCTGGAAACACCATATATTTT.

The chain has TRBV13 and TRBJ1-1; possibly TRBD1 for D (6 bases). V dropped 1 base and J dropped 3 bases, with 9 bases sitting between them. Per the germline V gene, CDR1 is PRHDT and CDR2 is FYEKMQ (reference sequence). The CDR3 sequence is 14 residues long. This CDR3 is CASSLDRDDTEAFF. CDR3 sequence (DNA): TGTGCCAGCAGCTTAGACAGGGACGACACTGAAGCTTTCTTT.